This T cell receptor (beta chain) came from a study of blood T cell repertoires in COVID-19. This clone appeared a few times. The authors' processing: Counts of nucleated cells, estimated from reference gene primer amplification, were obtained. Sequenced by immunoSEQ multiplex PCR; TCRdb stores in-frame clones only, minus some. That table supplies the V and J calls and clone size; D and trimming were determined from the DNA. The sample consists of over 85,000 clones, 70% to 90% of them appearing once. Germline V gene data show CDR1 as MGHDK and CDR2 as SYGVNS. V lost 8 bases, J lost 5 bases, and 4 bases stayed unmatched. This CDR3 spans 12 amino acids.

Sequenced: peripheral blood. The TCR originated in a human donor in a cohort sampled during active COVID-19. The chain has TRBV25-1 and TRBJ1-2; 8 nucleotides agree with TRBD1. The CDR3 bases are TGTGCCAGCTATGACAGGGGATATGGCTACACCTTC. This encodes CASYDRGYGYTF.